The text below deals with one T cell receptor beta chain. Clones were read by immunoSEQ multiplex PCR, and TCRdb kept only the in-frame ones, dropping some. The sample includes 55,000 to 65,000 clones, 70% to 90% of them seen just once. This sample is part of a study of T cell changes during pregnancy in multiple sclerosis. The CDR3 spans 14 residues. Trimming took 3 bases from V and 6 from J; bases not matched to a gene: 4. Germline lookup yields CDR1 SGDLS and CDR2 YYNGEE. The chain couples TRBV9 to TRBJ1-2; 11 bases are shared with TRBD1. Specimen: peripheral blood, collected in the first trimester of pregnancy. The clonotype originates from a female donor in good health, enrolled as a control in a pregnancy study. In nucleotides, the CDR3 is TGTGCCAGCAGCGCGGACAGGGGGCTGAATGGCTACACCTTC. Amino acid sequence: CASSADRGLNGYTF.